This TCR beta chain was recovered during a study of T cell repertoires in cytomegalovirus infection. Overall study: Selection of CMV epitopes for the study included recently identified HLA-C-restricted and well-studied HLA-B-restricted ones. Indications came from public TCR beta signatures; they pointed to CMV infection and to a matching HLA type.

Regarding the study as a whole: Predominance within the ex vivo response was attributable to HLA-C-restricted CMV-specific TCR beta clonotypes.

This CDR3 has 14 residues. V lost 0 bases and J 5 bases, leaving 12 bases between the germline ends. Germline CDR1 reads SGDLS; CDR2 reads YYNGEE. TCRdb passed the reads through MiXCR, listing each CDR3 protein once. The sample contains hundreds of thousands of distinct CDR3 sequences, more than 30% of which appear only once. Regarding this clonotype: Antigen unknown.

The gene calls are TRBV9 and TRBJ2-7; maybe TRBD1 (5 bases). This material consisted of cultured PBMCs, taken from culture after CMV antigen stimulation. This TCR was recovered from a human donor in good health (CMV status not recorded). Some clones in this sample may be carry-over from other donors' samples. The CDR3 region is CASSVVGQGDEQYF. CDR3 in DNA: TGTGCCAGCAGCGTAGTTGGTCAGGGCGACGAGCAGTACTTC.